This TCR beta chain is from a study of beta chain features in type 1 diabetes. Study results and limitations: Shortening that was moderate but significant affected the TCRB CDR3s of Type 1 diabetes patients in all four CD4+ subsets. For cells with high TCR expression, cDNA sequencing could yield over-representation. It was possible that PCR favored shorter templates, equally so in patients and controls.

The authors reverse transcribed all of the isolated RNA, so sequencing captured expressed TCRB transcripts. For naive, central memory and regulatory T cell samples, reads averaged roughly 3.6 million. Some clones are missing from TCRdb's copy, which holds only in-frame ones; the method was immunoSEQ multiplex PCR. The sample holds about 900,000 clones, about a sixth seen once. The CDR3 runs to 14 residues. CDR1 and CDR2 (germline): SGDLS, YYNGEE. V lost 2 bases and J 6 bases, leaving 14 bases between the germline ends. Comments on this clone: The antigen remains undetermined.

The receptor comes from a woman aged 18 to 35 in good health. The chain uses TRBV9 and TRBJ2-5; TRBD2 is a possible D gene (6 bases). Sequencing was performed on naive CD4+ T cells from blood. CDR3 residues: CASSVDSGRQTQYF. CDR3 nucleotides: TGTGCCAGCAGCGTGGACTCAGGGAGGCAGACCCAGTACTTC.